This entry is about one T cell receptor (beta chain). Its antigen is unidentified. Both 60 Vbeta primers and 13 Jbeta primers went into the PCR. Clones were read by immunoSEQ multiplex PCR, and TCRdb kept only the in-frame ones, dropping some. The data contain approximately 200,000 clones, about 80% of them singletons. The sample belongs to a study of cytomegalovirus exposure and HLA in healthy donors. General observations from the study: An observed cluster of highly shared sequence variants was recorded as a likely sequencing artifact. Presence/absence analysis assumed near-uniform sequencing depth across donors. About 87% or about 30% of the time was how often most TCR beta V segments were productive, according to an earlier analysis.

Specimen: PBMCs. The source is a woman between 18 and 30 years old in good health and CMV-seropositive.

CDR3 nucleotide sequence: TGTGCCAGTAGTATAGTCGACAGAAATCAGCCCCAGCATTTT. Its translation: CASSIVDRNQPQHF. The chain couples TRBV19 to TRBJ1-5; a weak D match, TRBD1 (5 bases). Germline CDR1 and CDR2: LNHDA and SQIVND (reference sequence). The V and J ends lost 1 base and 4 bases respectively, with 8 bases between them. The CDR3 runs to 14 residues.